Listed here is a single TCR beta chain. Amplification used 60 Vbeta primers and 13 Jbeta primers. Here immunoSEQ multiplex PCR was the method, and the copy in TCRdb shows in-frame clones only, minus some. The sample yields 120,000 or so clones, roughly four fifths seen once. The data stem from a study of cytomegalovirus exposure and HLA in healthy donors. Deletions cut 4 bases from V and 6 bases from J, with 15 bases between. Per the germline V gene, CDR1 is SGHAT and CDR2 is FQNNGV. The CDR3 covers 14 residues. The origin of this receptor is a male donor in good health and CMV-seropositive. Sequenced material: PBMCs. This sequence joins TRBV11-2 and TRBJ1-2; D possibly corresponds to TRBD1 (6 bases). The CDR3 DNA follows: TGTGCCAGCAGCTACACAGGGACGGGAAATGGCTACACCTTC. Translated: CASSYTGTGNGYTF.